The 20 T cell receptor beta chains below all came from one sample that was sequenced in a study of control samples from healthy donors and cancer patients. Libraries were prepared by immunoSEQ multiplex PCR; TCRdb keeps only in-frame clonotypes and omits some of them. Found here are more than 65,000 clones, roughly 84% of them singletons; the top ten hold more than 12%. Source material: blood. The receptors stem from a man over 45 in good health.

The chain uses TRBV6-6 and TRBJ1-1; 8 bases align to TRBD1. This CDR3 spans 16 amino acids. Per germline, CDR1 MNHNY and CDR2 SVGAGI (reference sequence). Trimming removed 5 bases from V and 0 bases from J; junction bases left unmatched: 8. The CDR3 reads CASSPRQGPLNTEAFF. The CDR3, as DNA: TGTGCCAGCAGTCCCCGACAGGGGCCCTTGAACACTGAAGCTTTCTTT.

This chain uses TRBV9 with TRBJ2-1; D unresolved. The CDR3 runs 15 residues. The V end was cut by 3 bases, the J end by 0 bases, with 10 bases between. Germline-derived CDR1 and CDR2 are SGDLS and YYNGEE. Here the CDR3 DNA reads TGTGCCAGCAGCGCCGGCCTTGGCTCCTACAATGAGCAGTTCTTC. Protein: CASSAGLGSYNEQFF. The full variable domain, completed using reference TRBV9 and TRBJ2-1, is DSGVTQTPKHLITATGQRVTLRCSPRSGDLSVYWYQQSLDQGLQFLIQYYNGEERAKGNILERFSAQQFPDLHSELNLSSLELGDSALYFCASSAGLGSYNEQFFGPGTRLTVL.

V is TRBV6-5 and J is TRBJ2-7, with D unresolved. The ends were cut back, 0 bases at V and 7 bases at J, with 4 bases in the middle. There are 11 residues in the CDR3. Germline values: CDR1 MNHEY, CDR2 SVGAGI. The CDR3 DNA follows: TGTGCCAGCAGTTACTCGCGGGAGCAGTACTTC. Protein: CASSYSREQYF.

The chain is built from TRBV3-1 (or the pseudogene TRBV3-2) and TRBJ2-5, with D possibly TRBD2 on 5 matching bases. The CDR3 totals 18 residues. CDR1 LGHDT and CDR2 YNNKEL come from the germline V gene (reference sequence). V was pared by 0 bases and J by 5 bases, with 22 bases between. The CDR3 DNA sequence: TGTGCCAGCAGCCAAGATTGGTCGAGCCTCAACCGAGGGGAGACCCAGTACTTC. Translation gives CASSQDWSSLNRGETQYF.

This clone was counted a single time. The V and J genes are TRBV7-2 and TRBJ2-7; TRBD1 aligns across 8 bases. The J segment lost 0 bases and the V segment lost 5 bases, leaving 6 bases of the junction unmatched. The length of the CDR3 is 15 residues. Germline V gene sequence: CDR1 SGHTA, CDR2 FQGNSA. The CDR3 here is CASSQGQASSYEQYF. The CDR3 DNA is TGTGCCAGCAGCCAGGGACAGGCTAGCTCCTACGAGCAGTACTTC.

The gene calls are TRBV6-5 and TRBJ1-2; 7 bases align to TRBD1. CDR1 is MNHEY, CDR2 SVGAGI, per germline. This CDR3 has 15 amino acids. V gave up 5 bases and J gave up 2 bases; unmatched junction bases: 8. CDR3 sequence: CASSRNRGSNYGYTF. In DNA, the CDR3 is TGTGCCAGCAGTCGGAACAGGGGAAGCAACTATGGCTACACCTTC.

The rearrangement joins TRBV29-1 to TRBJ2-1; D may be TRBD1 or TRBD2 (5 bases each). CDR3 length: 11 residues. CDR1 is SQVTM, CDR2 ANQGSEA, per germline. Between the trimmed V and J ends, which lost 5 bases and 10 bases, there was a span of 12 bases. The CDR3 DNA follows: TGCAGCGTTCAATCCGGGACGGAGCAGTTCTTC. It yields the protein CSVQSGTEQFF.

This clone has more than one count but fewer than ten. The gene calls are TRBV14 and TRBJ1-1, with D tentatively TRBD1 (6 bases). Germline CDR1 SGHDN, CDR2 FVKESK. The ends were cut back, 1 base at V and 5 bases at J, with 23 bases in the middle. This CDR3 has 18 amino acids. The CDR3 DNA is TGTGCCAGCAGCCAAGTGGTGGGACACCGAAAGGGGAGGACTGAAGCTTTCTTT. Translation: CASSQVVGHRKGRTEAFF.

The V and J genes are TRBV19 and TRBJ2-3, with a tentative D call TRBD2 (6 bases). The CDR3 runs to 15 residues. Trimming shortened V by 3 bases and J by 0 bases, and 10 bases separated the two germline ends. Germline CDR1 is LNHDA and CDR2 is SQIVND (reference sequence). The CDR3 region has the DNA TGTGCCAGTAGTATCTCTGGGACTAGCACAGATACGCAGTATTTT. This codes for CASSISGTSTDTQYF.

The rearrangement links TRBV5-6 to TRBJ2-7, with 8 nucleotides matching TRBD2. The CDR3 sequence is 16 residues long. V lost 0 bases and J lost 9; bases outside the gene matches: 14. Germline lookup yields CDR1 SGHDT and CDR2 YYEEEE. The CDR3 coding sequence is TGTGCCAGCAGCTTGGGGGTGCCTAGCGGGCGTGAATCGCAGTACTTC. Translation gives CASSLGVPSGRESQYF.

The CDR3 DNA reads TGTGCCAGCAGCTCAATCGACACCTACGCACGAAACATTCAGTACTTC. Its protein is CASSSIDTYARNIQYF. The rearrangement links TRBV7-9 to TRBJ2-4; no clear D. The CDR3 length is 16 residues. V lost 4 bases and J 6 bases, leaving 19 bases between the germline ends. Germline V gene lookup returns CDR1 SEHNR and CDR2 FQNEAQ (reference sequence).

This chain joins TRBV7-6 and TRBJ2-3; unclear D gene. CDR1 and CDR2 (germline): SGHVS, FNYEAQ. The CDR3 totals 14 residues. Trimming stripped 5 bases from V and 0 bases from J, with 9 bases between. The chain's CDR3 is CASSRRLSTDTQYF. The CDR3 DNA reads TGTGCCAGCAGCCGCCGTCTTAGCACAGATACGCAGTATTTT.

The chain has TRBV3-1 (or the pseudogene TRBV3-2) and TRBJ1-6, with TRBD1 matching 8 bases. J lost 10 bases, V lost 6 bases, and 8 bases had no gene match. This CDR3 region has 14 residues. Germline V gives CDR1 LGHDT, CDR2 YNNKEL (reference sequence). The CDR3 reads CASRPGQASSPLHF. DNA for the CDR3: TGTGCCAGCAGACCGGGACAGGCGAGCTCACCCCTCCACTTT.

This sequence joins TRBV13 and TRBJ2-1; 12 nucleotides match TRBD2. Germline loops: CDR1 PRHDT, CDR2 FYEKMQ (reference sequence). The J segment lost 6 bases and the V segment lost 1 base, leaving 4 bases of the junction unmatched. The CDR3 is made up of 16 amino acids. The CDR3 is CASSLVTSGRPNEQFF. The CDR3 DNA reads TGTGCCAGCAGCTTAGTAACTAGCGGGAGGCCCAATGAGCAGTTCTTC.

This clone was seen more than once but under ten times. The genes are TRBV10-3 and TRBJ2-5; maybe TRBD1 (5 bases). Trimming removed 5 bases from V and 4 bases from J, with 14 bases in between. CDR1 ENHRY and CDR2 SYGVKD come from the germline V gene. The CDR3 is made up of 14 amino acids. The CDR3 DNA is TGTGCCATCAGTACAGTCAGGGAAGGAGAGACCCAGTACTTC. Protein product: CAISTVREGETQYF.

This chain joins TRBV4-1 and TRBJ1-4; TRBD1 agrees at 9 bases. With 3 bases clipped from V and 7 bases from J, the junction kept 9 bases outside the gene matches. The germline V gene encodes CDR1 MGHRA and CDR2 YSYEKL. The CDR3 length is 16 residues. The CDR3 loop is CASSHTPGTGREKLFF. The CDR3 DNA follows: TGCGCCAGCAGCCATACGCCCGGGACAGGGCGTGAAAAACTGTTTTTT.

The genes are TRBV5-4 and TRBJ1-2; D is undetermined. V dropped 4 bases and J dropped 8 bases, with 15 bases sitting between them. Germline values: CDR1 SGHNT, CDR2 YYREEE (reference sequence). The length of the CDR3 is 13 residues. Here the CDR3 DNA reads TGTGCCAGCAGCCACGGACCCGGCGGCGGCTACACCTTC. This codes for CASSHGPGGGYTF.

V is TRBV6-5 and J is TRBJ2-1, with a tentative D call TRBD2 (6 bases). The CDR3 runs 15 residues. Trimming removed 6 bases at V and 4 bases at J, with 16 bases between. Looked up from germline, CDR1 is MNHEY and CDR2 is SVGAGI. CDR3 sequence reads: CASSGPAGSYNEQFF. CDR3 nucleotides: TGTGCCAGCAGCGGCCCAGCGGGTAGTTACAATGAGCAGTTCTTC.

The rearrangement links TRBV7-9 to TRBJ1-1; D not certain. The CDR3 runs to 13 residues. V was trimmed by 2 bases and J by 2 bases, leaving 6 bases between them. Germline V gene lookup returns CDR1 SEHNR and CDR2 FQNEAQ (reference sequence). CDR3 in amino acids: CASSLSGNTEAFF. The CDR3 nucleotides read TGTGCCAGCAGCTTATCGGGAAACACTGAAGCTTTCTTT. Together with reference TRBV7-9 and TRBJ1-1, the CDR3 gives the full variable domain: DTGVSQNPRHKITKRGQNVTFRCDPISEHNRLYWYRQTLGQGPEFLTYFQNEAQLEKSRLLSDRFSAERPKGSFSTLEIQRTEQGDSAMYLCASSLSGNTEAFFGQGTRLTVV.

The chain recombines TRBV5-1 with TRBJ2-1, with D tentatively TRBD1 (6 bases). Germline V lookup: CDR1 SGHRS, CDR2 YFSETQ. V lost 4 bases and J lost 6, with 14 bases in between. The CDR3 runs to 14 residues. The CDR3 coding sequence is TGCGCCAGCAGCATGGGGGACAAATTCAATGAGCAGTTCTTC. Residues: CASSMGDKFNEQFF.